A single sample is the source of the 21 T cell receptor beta chains below, sequenced in a study of cytomegalovirus exposure and HLA in healthy donors. Clones were sequenced by immunoSEQ multiplex PCR, and TCRdb holds only the in-frame ones, with some missing. The repertoire includes roughly 180,000 clones, around 84% of them detected once, and over 5.5% sits in the top ten. The sequenced sample consisted of PBMCs. The receptors here all came from a man aged 18 to 35 in good health and CMV-seropositive.

The rearrangement links TRBV7-6 to TRBJ2-7; TRBD2 matches at 9 bases. CDR3 length: 16 residues. Germline V CDR1 and CDR2: SGHVS, FNYEAQ. V gave up 5 bases and J gave up 0 bases; unmatched junction bases: 8. The CDR3 reads CASSPRTSESSYEQYF. The CDR3 DNA is TGTGCCAGCAGCCCCAGGACTAGCGAGAGCTCCTACGAGCAGTACTTC.

As concerns this clone: Germline is not matched at one junction end, which may reflect a read error. The chain recombines TRBV6-4 with TRBJ2-1; D may be TRBD2 (5 bases). Germline V CDR1 and CDR2: MRHNA, SNTAGT. The CDR3 totals 14 residues. The CDR3 region is CASSNSDSYNEQFF. The CDR3 DNA follows: TGTGCCAGCAGTAACTCGGACTCGTACAATGAGCAGTTCTTC.

This chain connects TRBV29-1 to TRBJ2-5, with 9 bases fitting TRBD2. Germline V gene lookup returns CDR1 SQVTM and CDR2 ANQGSEA. The J segment lost 1 base and the V segment lost 0 bases, leaving 6 bases of the junction unmatched. The CDR3 is made up of 16 amino acids. CDR3 sequence reads: CSVEDWLAGTQETQYF. The CDR3, as DNA: TGCAGCGTTGAAGACTGGCTAGCGGGGACCCAAGAGACCCAGTACTTC.

The chain uses TRBV10-1 and TRBJ1-5; D might be TRBD1 (6 bases). The CDR3 covers 13 residues. Germline V lookup: CDR1 WNHNN, CDR2 SYGVQD (reference sequence). V gave up 2 bases and J gave up 7 bases, with 9 bases separating them. The CDR3 sequence: CASSEEGEQPQHF. The CDR3 region has the DNA TGCGCCAGCAGTGAGGAGGGGGAGCAGCCCCAGCATTTT.

The chain employs TRBV19 and TRBJ2-2; TRBD1 agrees at 11 bases. The junction had 12 bases not matched to a gene; V was cut back by 10 bases and J by 5 bases. Germline-derived CDR1 and CDR2 are LNHDA and SQIVND (reference sequence). The CDR3 contains 16 residues. Written as DNA, the CDR3 is TGTGCCACCAGCCCCGGGACAGGGGGGCGTACCGGGGAGCTGTTTTTT. Translating gives CATSPGTGGRTGELFF.

V usage is TRBV5-1 and J usage is TRBJ2-2; perhaps TRBD2 as D (6 bases). Trimming shortened V by 0 bases and J by 4 bases, and 19 bases separated the two germline ends. Germline V gene lookup returns CDR1 SGHRS and CDR2 YFSETQ. The CDR3 runs 18 residues. CDR3 in amino acids: CASSLGDGSFSSTGELFF. The CDR3 nucleotides read TGCGCCAGCAGCTTGGGTGACGGGAGCTTTTCATCCACCGGGGAGCTGTTTTTT.

The chain recombines TRBV6-1 with TRBJ2-5; the D is unclear. The CDR3 totals 11 residues. V lost 5 bases, J lost 5 bases, and 6 bases lay in between. Germline values: CDR1 MNHNS, CDR2 SASEGT. CDR3 DNA: TGTGCCAGCAGTTACGCGGAGACCCAGTACTTC. It codes for CASSYAETQYF.

The gene calls are TRBV27 and TRBJ2-1; 10 bases align to TRBD2. The CDR3 loop spans 16 amino acids. CDR1 is MNHEY, CDR2 SMNVEV, per germline (reference sequence). V dropped 6 bases and J dropped 4; count of bases not matched to a gene: 9. CDR3 DNA sequence: TGTGCCAGCAGACCTGGACTAGCGGCTCTTTACAATGAGCAGTTCTTC. This translates into CASRPGLAALYNEQFF.

About this clone itself: The sample holds other DNA sequences that translate to the same CDR3. The chain joins TRBV27 to TRBJ2-3; no definite D call. Germline V CDR1 and CDR2: MNHEY, SMNVEV (reference sequence). The CDR3 loop spans 12 amino acids. V shed 5 bases and J shed 1 base, with 4 bases lying between them. The CDR3, as DNA: TGTGCCAGCAGTCCTCGCACAGATACGCAGTATTTT. It yields the protein CASSPRTDTQYF.

The rearrangement joins TRBV9 to TRBJ2-3, with 7 bases that match TRBD2. The germline V gene has CDR1 SGDLS and CDR2 YYNGEE. CDR3 size: 13 residues. The ends lost 5 bases at V and 0 bases at J; junction bases unmatched: 0. The CDR3 nucleotides are TGTGCCAGCAGAGCGGGAAGCACAGATACGCAGTATTTT. It codes for CASRAGSTDTQYF.

This clone was found once. The chain is built from TRBV7-3 and TRBJ2-1; D not certain. V was shortened by 3 bases and J by 6 bases, with 12 bases between the two germline ends. The CDR3 sequence is 14 residues long. CDR1 is SGHTA and CDR2 is FQGTGA in the germline V gene. The chain's CDR3 is CASSFGPQVNEQFF. Written as DNA, the CDR3 is TGTGCCAGCAGCTTTGGCCCCCAGGTCAATGAGCAGTTCTTC.

This clone has only one observation. This sequence joins TRBV25-1 and TRBJ2-3; maybe TRBD2 (5 bases). Per the germline V gene, CDR1 is MGHDK and CDR2 is SYGVNS. The CDR3 covers 14 residues. Trimming shortened V by 3 bases and J by 6 bases, and 13 bases separated the two germline ends. The CDR3 here is CASSEGGLSDTQYF. In DNA form, the CDR3 reads TGTGCCAGCAGTGAGGGCGGGCTGTCCGATACGCAGTATTTT.

This clone came up a few times. Compared with germline, one end of the junction differs, possibly owing to a read error. V and J are TRBV30 and TRBJ2-7; the match to TRBD1 covers 8 bases. The CDR3 spans 12 residues. The germline V gene has CDR1 GTSNPN and CDR2 SVGIG (reference sequence). The CDR3 is CAWSVQSTGVSF. For the CDR3, the DNA is TGTGCCTGGAGTGTACAATCGACAGGGGTAAGCTTC.

The chain carries TRBV28 and TRBJ2-4; weak D call: TRBD2 (5 bases). Trimming pared 3 bases from V and 0 bases from J, leaving 12 bases between. CDR3 size: 16 residues. Germline V CDR1 and CDR2: MDHEN, SYDVKM. This CDR3 reads CASSFSGLLAKNIQYF. For the CDR3, the DNA is TGTGCCAGCAGTTTCTCGGGATTACTAGCCAAAAACATTCAGTACTTC.

This chain connects TRBV7-8 to TRBJ2-5, with 14 bases lining up with TRBD2. This CDR3 has 20 residues. Per germline, CDR1 SGHVS and CDR2 FQNEAQ. The ends lost 3 bases at V and 5 bases at J; junction bases unmatched: 17. CDR3 amino acids: CASSLRVHGTSGRTGETQYF. The CDR3 DNA sequence: TGTGCCAGCAGCTTGCGTGTCCATGGGACTAGCGGGAGAACCGGGGAGACCCAGTACTTC.

The CDR3 region is CASSFASGANTGELFF. In DNA form, the CDR3 reads TGTGCCAGCAGCTTTGCTAGCGGGGCGAACACCGGGGAGCTGTTTTTT. The V and J genes are TRBV5-5 and TRBJ2-2, with TRBD2 matching 9 bases. The CDR3 is made up of 16 amino acids. Unmatched junction bases numbered 2, after V lost 2 bases and J lost 0 bases. CDR1 is SGHKS, CDR2 YYEKEE, per germline (reference sequence).

The chain carries TRBV28 and TRBJ1-5; no firm D call. Germline-derived CDR1 and CDR2 are MDHEN and SYDVKM. CDR3 length equals 15 residues. V was shortened by 4 bases and J by 8 bases, with 18 bases between the two germline ends. The CDR3 DNA sequence: TGTGCCAGCAGTTCCCCCGGCCTCCAGGCTGAGCCCCAGCATTTT. As protein: CASSSPGLQAEPQHF.

This rearrangement joins TRBV27 to TRBJ1-2; possibly TRBD1 for D (6 bases). With 5 bases removed from V and 6 bases from J, the gap between germline ends came to 31 bases. Germline CDR1 reads MNHEY; CDR2 reads SMNVEV (reference sequence). The CDR3 length is 19 residues. The CDR3 sequence is CASSTYRALLSTKVDGYTF. The DNA of the CDR3 is TGTGCCAGCAGTACCTACAGGGCCCTTCTTTCAACAAAGGTTGATGGCTACACCTTC.

This sequence joins TRBV7-3 and TRBJ1-1; 8 nucleotides match TRBD1. This CDR3 region has 15 residues. CDR1 is SGHTA, CDR2 FQGTGA, per germline. J gave up 3 bases and V 3 bases, and 6 bases lay outside the gene matches. The CDR3 nucleotides are TGTGCCAGCAGCTTGAGAGACAGGGGATACACTGAAGCTTTCTTT. This codes for CASSLRDRGYTEAFF.

The rearrangement joins TRBV6-4 to TRBJ2-1, with TRBD2 matching 10 bases. The V gene end was trimmed by 4 bases and the J gene end by 7 bases; junction bases not matched to a gene: 10. Germline V gives CDR1 MRHNA, CDR2 SNTAGT. This CDR3 spans 16 amino acids. CDR3 amino acids: CASSATAGGPGNEQFF. The CDR3 DNA follows: TGTGCCAGCAGTGCTACAGCGGGAGGGCCAGGGAATGAGCAGTTCTTC.

This chain joins TRBV6-6 and TRBJ1-1; TRBD1 might be the D (5 bases). This CDR3 has 12 residues. The V and J ends lost 6 bases and 6 bases respectively, with 11 bases between them. Germline-derived CDR1 and CDR2 are MNHNY and SVGAGI (reference sequence). The CDR3 protein is CASRPDRAEAFF. The DNA of the CDR3 is TGTGCCAGCAGACCCGACAGAGCTGAAGCTTTCTTT.